Below are 7 T cell receptor beta chains sequenced from a single sample in a study of cytomegalovirus exposure and HLA in healthy donors. With 60 Vbeta and 13 Jbeta primers, the PCR was carried out. Here immunoSEQ multiplex PCR was the method, and the copy in TCRdb shows in-frame clones only, minus some. Of 150,000 to 250,000 clones listed, about four fifths are singletons. Sequenced material: PBMCs. These receptors all come from a girl aged 5-17 years in good health and CMV-seropositive.

V usage is TRBV9 and J usage is TRBJ2-3, with 7 positions matching TRBD1. CDR1 and CDR2 from the germline V gene are SGDLS and YYNGEE. The CDR3 runs 15 residues. With V trimmed by 4 bases and J by 3 bases, 8 bases remained unmatched. DNA for the CDR3: TGTGCCAGCAGCCCGAGACAGGGTCGGACAGATACGCAGTATTTT. It specifies CASSPRQGRTDTQYF.

The chain links TRBV5-1 to TRBJ2-5, with 13 bases matching TRBD2. There are 17 residues in the CDR3. CDR1 SGHRS and CDR2 YFSETQ come from the germline V gene. With 3 bases clipped from V and 2 bases from J, the junction kept 7 bases outside the gene matches. The CDR3 protein is CASSYARLAGGQETQYF. CDR3 in DNA: TGCGCCAGCAGCTACGCGAGACTAGCGGGGGGACAAGAGACCCAGTACTTC.

This rearrangement joins TRBV5-6 to TRBJ2-1, with D perhaps TRBD2 (5 bases). Germline CDR1 SGHDT, CDR2 YYEEEE. Trimming removed 4 bases at V and 5 bases at J, with 7 bases between. The CDR3 has 12 amino acids. CDR3 sequence (DNA): TGTGCCAGCAGCGTCGGGGACAATGAGCAGTTCTTC. Translated: CASSVGDNEQFF. Full variable domain (rest looked up from reference TRBV5-6 and TRBJ2-1): DAGVTQSPTHLIKTRGQQVTLRCSPKSGHDTVSWYQQALGQGPQFIFQYYEEEERQRGNFPDRFSGHQFPNYSSELNVNALLLGDSALYLCASSVGDNEQFFGPGTRLTVL.

The chain has TRBV18 and TRBJ1-6; 7 bases align to TRBD1. CDR1 is KGHSH, CDR2 LQKENI, per germline. The CDR3 has 15 residues. J was trimmed by 3 bases and V by 2 bases; bases with no gene match: 1. The chain's CDR3 is CASSPGTDYNSPLHF. As DNA, the CDR3 is TGTGCCAGCTCACCAGGGACAGACTATAATTCACCCCTCCACTTT.

The chain links TRBV5-4 to TRBJ1-2; 9 nucleotides line up with TRBD1. This CDR3 spans 15 amino acids. The junction had 3 bases not matched to a gene; V was cut back by 0 bases and J by 3 bases. The germline V gene has CDR1 SGHNT and CDR2 YYREEE (reference sequence). This chain's CDR3 is CASSLAQGADYGYTF. CDR3 DNA sequence: TGTGCCAGCAGCTTGGCACAGGGGGCCGACTATGGCTACACCTTC. Filled out from reference TRBV5-4 and TRBJ1-2, the complete variable domain reads ETGVTQSPTHLIKTRGQQVTLRCSSQSGHNTVSWYQQALGQGPQFIFQYYREEENGRGNFPPRFSGLQFPNYSSELNVNALELDDSALYLCASSLAQGADYGYTFGSGTRLTVV.

The CDR3 nucleotides read TGTGCCAGCAATCCGACAGGGGTGGCATGGTACGAGCAGTACTTC. Its translation: CASNPTGVAWYEQYF. The V call is TRBV6-5, the J call TRBJ2-7; 8 bases are shared with TRBD1. V dropped 7 bases and J dropped 4; count of bases not matched to a gene: 12. The CDR3 runs to 15 residues. Germline V lookup: CDR1 MNHEY, CDR2 SVGAGI.

This rearrangement joins TRBV10-3 to TRBJ2-1; TRBD2 matches at 7 bases. Germline lookup yields CDR1 ENHRY and CDR2 SYGVKD. V was pared by 3 bases and J by 2 bases, with 4 bases of the junction left unmatched. The CDR3 length is 15 residues. In DNA form, the CDR3 reads TGTGCCATCAGTGACTGGGGGGGAGCCTACAATGAGCAGTTCTTC. Encoded protein: CAISDWGGAYNEQFF.